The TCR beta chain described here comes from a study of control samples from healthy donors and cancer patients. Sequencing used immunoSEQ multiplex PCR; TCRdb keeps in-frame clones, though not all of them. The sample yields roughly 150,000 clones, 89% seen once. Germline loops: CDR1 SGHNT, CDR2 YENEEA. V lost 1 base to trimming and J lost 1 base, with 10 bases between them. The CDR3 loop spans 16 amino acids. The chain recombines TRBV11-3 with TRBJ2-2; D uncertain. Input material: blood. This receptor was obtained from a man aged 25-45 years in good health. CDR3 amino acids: CASSLVFQRNTGELFF. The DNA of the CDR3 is TGTGCCAGCAGCTTAGTGTTCCAGCGGAACACCGGGGAGCTGTTTTTT.